These 7 T cell receptor beta chains were all obtained from the same sample, sequenced in a study of blood T cell repertoires in COVID-19. Sequencing was performed with immunoSEQ multiplex PCR; in TCRdb, only in-frame clones are kept and a portion is missing. Of over 95,000 clones listed, about 89% are singletons. Source material: peripheral blood. Source of these receptors: a human donor with acute or convalescent COVID-19. The donor label of this sample is uncertain.

The V and J genes are TRBV18 and TRBJ2-1; D is unclear. CDR1 is KGHSH, CDR2 LQKENI, per germline. With 0 bases removed from V and 3 bases from J, the gap between germline ends came to 6 bases. This CDR3 contains 14 residues. The CDR3 here is CASSPPADYNEQFF. CDR3 DNA sequence: TGTGCCAGCTCACCACCGGCAGACTACAATGAGCAGTTCTTC.

The chain couples TRBV25-1 to TRBJ2-3; 7 bases are shared with TRBD1. The CDR3 is made up of 15 amino acids. Per the germline V gene, CDR1 is MGHDK and CDR2 is SYGVNS. With V trimmed by 9 bases and J by 2 bases, 11 bases remained unmatched. The CDR3 sequence: CARGEQGLDTDTQYF. CDR3 in DNA: TGTGCCAGAGGAGAACAGGGGCTAGACACAGATACGCAGTATTTT.

The chain links TRBV27 to TRBJ2-2, with TRBD1 identical over 10 bases. V gave up 3 bases and J gave up 5 bases; unmatched junction bases: 15. Germline CDR1 and CDR2: MNHEY and SMNVEV (reference sequence). The CDR3 sequence is 19 residues long. The CDR3 DNA is TGTGCCAGCAGTTTCCGCCCTTGGCGACAGGGGGCGGGAACCGGGGAGCTGTTTTTT. It translates to CASSFRPWRQGAGTGELFF.

The chain has TRBV28 and TRBJ2-7, with 7 positions matching TRBD1. This CDR3 has 14 residues. Germline V lookup: CDR1 MDHEN, CDR2 SYDVKM. The V and J ends lost 6 bases and 7 bases, in that order; junction bases with no gene match: 12. Here the CDR3 reads CASRPGTALEEQYF. CDR3 sequence (DNA): TGTGCCAGCAGGCCCGGGACAGCCCTTGAGGAGCAGTACTTC.

The chain links TRBV2 to TRBJ2-1, with 7 bases fitting TRBD1. Germline lookup yields CDR1 SNHLY and CDR2 FYNNEI. V lost 5 bases to trimming and J lost 3 bases; unmatched junction nucleotides: 1. The length of the CDR3 is 13 residues. CDR3 protein: CASSRDSYNEQFF. Here the CDR3 DNA reads TGTGCCAGCAGTCGGGACAGCTACAATGAGCAGTTCTTC.

The chain links TRBV11-3 to TRBJ2-2, with D perhaps matching TRBD1 (6 bases). The CDR3 runs 14 residues. With 5 bases removed from V and 7 bases from J, the gap between germline ends came to 14 bases. Germline values: CDR1 SGHNT, CDR2 YENEEA. DNA for the CDR3: TGTGCCAGCAGCCCTAACAGGGTTGGCGGGGAGCTGTTTTTT. Residues: CASSPNRVGGELFF.

This sequence joins TRBV4-2 and TRBJ1-5; possibly TRBD1 for D (5 bases). Germline V lookup: CDR1 LGHNA, CDR2 YNFKEQ. This CDR3 has 15 amino acids. V lost 2 bases, J lost 0 bases, and 8 bases lay in between. CDR3 protein: CASSQQGSSNQPQHF. The CDR3 nucleotides read TGTGCCAGCAGCCAACAGGGTAGTAGCAATCAGCCCCAGCATTTT.